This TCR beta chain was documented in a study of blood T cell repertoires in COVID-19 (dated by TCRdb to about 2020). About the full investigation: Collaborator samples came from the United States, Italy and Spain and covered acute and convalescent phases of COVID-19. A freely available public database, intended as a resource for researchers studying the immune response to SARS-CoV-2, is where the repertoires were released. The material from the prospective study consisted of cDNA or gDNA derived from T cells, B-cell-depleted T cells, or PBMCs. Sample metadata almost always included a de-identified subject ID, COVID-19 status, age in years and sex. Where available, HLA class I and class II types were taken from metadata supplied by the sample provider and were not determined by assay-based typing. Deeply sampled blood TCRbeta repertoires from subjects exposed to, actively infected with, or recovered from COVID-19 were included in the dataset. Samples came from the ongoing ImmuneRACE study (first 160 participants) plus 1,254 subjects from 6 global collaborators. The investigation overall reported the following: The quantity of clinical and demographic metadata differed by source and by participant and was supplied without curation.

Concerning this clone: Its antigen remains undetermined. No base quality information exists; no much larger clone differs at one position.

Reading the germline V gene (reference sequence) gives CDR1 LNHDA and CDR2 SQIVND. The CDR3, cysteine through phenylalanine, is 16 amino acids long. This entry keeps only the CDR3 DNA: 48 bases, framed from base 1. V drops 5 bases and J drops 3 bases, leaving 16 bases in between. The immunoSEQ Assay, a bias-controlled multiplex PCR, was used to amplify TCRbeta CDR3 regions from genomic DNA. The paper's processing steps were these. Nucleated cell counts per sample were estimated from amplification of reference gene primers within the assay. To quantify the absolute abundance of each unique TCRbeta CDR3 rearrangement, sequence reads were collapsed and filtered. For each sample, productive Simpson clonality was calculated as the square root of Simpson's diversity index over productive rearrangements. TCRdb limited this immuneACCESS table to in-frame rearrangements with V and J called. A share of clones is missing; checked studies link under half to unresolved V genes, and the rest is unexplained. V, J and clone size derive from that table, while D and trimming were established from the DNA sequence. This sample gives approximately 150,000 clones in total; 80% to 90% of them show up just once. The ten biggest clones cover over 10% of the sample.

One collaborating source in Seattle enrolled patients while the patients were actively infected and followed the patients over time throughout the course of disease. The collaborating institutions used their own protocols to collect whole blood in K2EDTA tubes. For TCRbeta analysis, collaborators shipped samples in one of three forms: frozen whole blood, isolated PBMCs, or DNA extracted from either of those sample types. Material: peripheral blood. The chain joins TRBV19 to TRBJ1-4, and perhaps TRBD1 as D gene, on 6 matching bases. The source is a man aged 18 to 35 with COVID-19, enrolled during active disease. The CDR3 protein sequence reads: CASSSTWDTSNEKLFF. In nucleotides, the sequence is TGTGCCAGTAGTTCGACCTGGGACACCTCTAATGAAAAACTGTTTTTT.